The table lists the clone carrying this TCR beta chain with many counts. RNA transcripts gave rise to amplified TCR beta CDR3 regions. The study used the HTBI primer set for a first-round RT-PCR of the TCR CDR3. One entry per CDR3 protein results from TCRdb running MiXCR on the multiplex PCR reads. The sample contains almost 250,000 distinct CDR3 sequences, more than 20% of which appear only once. The data stem from a study of T cells in Graves' hyperthyroidism and ophthalmopathy. CDR3 length equals 13 residues. The V gene's germline CDR1 is MNHEY and CDR2 SVGAGI. The germline V and J ends were trimmed by 5 bases and 3 bases, with 11 bases remaining between them.

This TCR came from a woman in her thirties or forties with Graves' ophthalmopathy. Material for sequencing was blood. The genes are TRBV6-5 and TRBJ2-7, with D possibly being TRBD1 (6 bases). CDR3 DNA: TGTGCCAGCAGTAGGGACAAATTCTACGAGCAGTACTTC. It translates to CASSRDKFYEQYF.